A single sample is the source of the 18 T cell receptor beta chains below, sequenced in a study of Ad26.COV2.S vaccination and SARS-CoV-2 variants. Treatment here: 15 to 20 received Ad26.COV2.S at low or high dose, single or two shots; 5 received placebo; per-sample allocation not given. Following the first vaccine or placebo injection, samples were taken on day 63. Sequencing was performed with immunoSEQ multiplex PCR; in TCRdb, only in-frame clones are kept and a portion is missing. The sample contains approximately 280,000 clones, about 89% of which appear only once. The source was peripheral blood, collected in a trial of Ad26.COV2.S vaccine versus placebo. The receptor set was obtained from a person aged 18-65 years who received the Ad26.COV2.S COVID-19 vaccine or a placebo.

The chain has TRBV7-2 and TRBJ2-1; the D is unclear. V was shortened by 4 bases and J by 7 bases, with 5 bases between the two germline ends. The CDR3 is made up of 11 amino acids. CDR1 and CDR2 (germline): SGHTA, FQGNSA. The DNA of the CDR3 is TGTGCCAGCAGCTCCCAAAATGAGCAGTTCTTC. The encoded protein is CASSSQNEQFF.

The chain has TRBV9 and TRBJ1-2, with 7 bases lining up with TRBD1. CDR1 and CDR2 from the germline V gene are SGDLS and YYNGEE. Trimming took 3 bases from V and 0 from J; bases not matched to a gene: 8. The CDR3 sequence is 16 residues long. CDR3 sequence: CASSAGGTETNYGYTF. CDR3 in DNA: TGTGCCAGCAGCGCAGGGGGGACAGAAACTAACTATGGCTACACCTTC.

V and J are TRBV11-2 and TRBJ2-7, with D perhaps TRBD2 (5 bases). V was trimmed by 1 base and J by 4 bases, leaving 17 bases between them. The CDR3 contains 16 residues. CDR1 is SGHAT and CDR2 is FQNNGV in the germline V gene. The DNA of the CDR3 is TGTGCCAGCAGCTTAGGTAGCGCGAGTGTAGGTTACGAGCAGTACTTC. It translates to CASSLGSASVGYEQYF.

This sequence joins TRBV5-6 and TRBJ1-6; 7 bases align to TRBD1. CDR1 and CDR2 from the germline V gene are SGHDT and YYEEEE. The CDR3 runs to 15 residues. V was clipped by 2 bases and J by 10 bases; unmatched bases: 9. CDR3 loop: CASSLAGTANSPLHF. The CDR3 coding sequence is TGTGCCAGCAGCTTAGCTGGGACAGCGAACTCACCCCTCCACTTT.

This sequence joins TRBV18 and TRBJ2-7, with D hard to call. This CDR3 has 11 amino acids. CDR1 is KGHSH and CDR2 is LQKENI in the germline V gene. Deletions cut 8 bases from V and 4 bases from J, with 9 bases between. The CDR3 nucleotides read TGTGCCAGCCGGAGTTTTTACGAGCAGTACTTC. Its translation: CASRSFYEQYF.

The chain is built from TRBV7-9 and TRBJ2-7; TRBD1 aligns across 7 bases. This CDR3 is built from 14 residues. After removal of 3 bases from V and 2 bases from J, the junction contained 4 bases not matched to a gene. The germline gives CDR1 SEHNR, CDR2 FQNEAQ (reference sequence). The CDR3 reads CASSFRGQPYEQYF. CDR3 bases: TGTGCCAGCAGCTTTCGGGGACAGCCCTACGAGCAGTACTTC.

V and J are TRBV11-3 and TRBJ2-1; D is perhaps TRBD1 (6 bases). Looked up from germline, CDR1 is SGHNT and CDR2 is YENEEA. The CDR3 sequence is 14 residues long. With 2 bases removed from V and 9 bases from J, the gap between germline ends came to 14 bases. The DNA for the CDR3 is TGTGCCAGCAGCTTACAGGGGAAGACGAGTGAGCAGTTCTTC. It specifies CASSLQGKTSEQFF.

This clone was seen only a few times. The gene calls are TRBV28 and TRBJ2-7; no firm D call. The CDR3 is 13 amino acids. The germline gives CDR1 MDHEN, CDR2 SYDVKM. The V end was cut by 10 bases, the J end by 1 base, with 14 bases between. DNA of the CDR3: TGTGCCACCCTTACCGGGTCTTCCTACGAGCAGTACTTC. Translated: CATLTGSSYEQYF.

The chain links TRBV12-5 to TRBJ1-2; D uncertain. With 0 bases removed from V and 4 bases from J, the gap between germline ends came to 9 bases. CDR1 LGHNT and CDR2 FRNRAP come from the germline V gene. The CDR3 extends over 14 amino acids. For the CDR3, the DNA is TGTGCTAGTGGTTTGGTCAAGGACTCCTATGGCTACACCTTC. Encoded protein: CASGLVKDSYGYTF.

This chain links TRBV9 with TRBJ1-2; possibly TRBD1 for D (5 bases). The V end was cut by 0 bases, the J end by 8 bases, with 11 bases between. Looked up from germline, CDR1 is SGDLS and CDR2 is YYNGEE. CDR3 length: 13 amino acids. CDR3 sequence reads: CASSVVGAGGYTF. Written as DNA, the CDR3 is TGTGCCAGCAGCGTAGTAGGGGCTGGCGGCTACACCTTC.

The CDR3 sequence is CASSQVGSGGPVEQFF. In nucleotides, the CDR3 is TGTGCCAGCAGCCAAGTGGGCTCGGGAGGGCCGGTTGAGCAGTTCTTC. The chain carries TRBV3-1 (or the pseudogene TRBV3-2) and TRBJ2-1, with 8 bases lining up with TRBD2. Germline CDR1 and CDR2: LGHDT and YNNKEL (reference sequence). The V gene end was trimmed by 1 base and the J gene end by 9 bases; junction bases not matched to a gene: 11. This CDR3 has 16 amino acids.

The chain employs TRBV7-2 and TRBJ1-6; D not certain. The CDR3 extends over 13 amino acids. V was shortened by 5 bases and J by 9 bases, with 11 bases between the two germline ends. Germline assignment: CDR1 SGHTA and CDR2 FQGNSA. DNA of the CDR3: TGTGCCAGCAGCGCCCGGGGTTTTTCACCCCTCCACTTT. Protein: CASSARGFSPLHF. Supplemented by reference TRBV7-2 and TRBJ1-6, the full variable domain reads GAGVSQSPSNKVTEKGKDVELRCDPISGHTALYWYRQSLGQGLEFLIYFQGNSAPDKSGLPSDRFSAERTGGSVSTLTIQRTQQEDSAVYLCASSARGFSPLHFGNGTRLTVT.

This clone was observed a single time. The chain carries TRBV27 and TRBJ2-7, with a tentative D call TRBD2 (6 bases). Trimming left V 0 bases short and J 5 bases short, with 14 bases between. Per the germline V gene, CDR1 is MNHEY and CDR2 is SMNVEV (reference sequence). This CDR3 region has 15 residues. The DNA for the CDR3 is TGTGCCAGCAGTTTATCACCCGGGGGTGGCGACGAGCAGTACTTC. Translation: CASSLSPGGGDEQYF.

The chain employs TRBV27 and TRBJ2-1; 12 bases match TRBD2. The CDR3 is 18 residues long. V lost 4 bases, J lost 0 bases, and 7 bases stayed unmatched. Germline assignment: CDR1 MNHEY and CDR2 SMNVEV (reference sequence). CDR3 residues: CASSSDGLAGISYNEQFF. CDR3 coding DNA: TGTGCCAGCAGTTCGGACGGACTAGCGGGGATCTCCTACAATGAGCAGTTCTTC.

The V gene is TRBV19, the J gene TRBJ2-2; D is possibly TRBD1 or TRBD2 (5 bases each). CDR3 length: 15 amino acids. Germline V gene lookup returns CDR1 LNHDA and CDR2 SQIVND (reference sequence). Trimming left V 3 bases short and J 4 bases short, with 12 bases between. CDR3 nucleotides: TGTGCCAGTAGTATCGGGACCCTCGGCACCGGGGAGCTGTTTTTT. This sequence encodes CASSIGTLGTGELFF.

This clone was counted a single time. The chain uses TRBV4-2 and TRBJ1-2; 10 bases are a match to TRBD1. Germline-derived CDR1 and CDR2 are LGHNA and YNFKEQ. Unmatched junction bases numbered 4, after V lost 0 bases and J lost 6 bases. CDR3 length: 15 residues. CDR3 sequence reads: CASSQDGTGENGYTF. CDR3 bases: TGTGCCAGCAGCCAAGATGGGACAGGGGAAAATGGCTACACCTTC.

The chain has TRBV12-3 or TRBV12-4 and TRBJ2-4; tentatively, D is TRBD2 (7 bases). The CDR3 length is 13 residues. V was pared by 7 bases and J by 8 bases, with 15 bases between. CDR3 nucleotides: TGTGCCAGCATGGGGGGGGCTGAAGACATTCAGTACTTC. This gives the protein CASMGGAEDIQYF.

The table lists this clone with a count of one. V gene TRBV7-8 combines with J gene TRBJ1-4; 7 bases fit TRBD1. Germline V CDR1 and CDR2: SGHVS, FQNEAQ. V shed 1 base, J shed 8 bases, and the junction held 7 bases outside the gene matches. The CDR3 runs 15 residues. The CDR3 loop reads CASSLDRQGDEKLFF. The CDR3 DNA sequence: TGTGCCAGCAGCTTAGACCGACAGGGAGACGAAAAACTGTTTTTT.